Here is one T cell receptor beta chain with its context. Its antigen is as yet unknown. The genes are named according to mouse. Read data end 4 residues before the CDR3 end; the end is taken from the germline J gene. The data are from a study of CD8+ T cells in alopecia areata. Overall study: Transfer of skin from approximately 6-13-month-old C3H/HeJ graft donors with spontaneous alopecia was made to roughly 7-10-week-old female C3H/HeJ mice.

Whole-study findings and limits: Clonality exceeded that of normal scalp in lesional scalp, most notably in alopecia totalis/universalis. Mice showed TCR sharing more clearly than patients did, possibly owing to HLA.

Once RNA had been extracted, it was reverse transcribed into cDNA to act as the sequencing template. Sequenced by immunoSEQ multiplex PCR; TCRdb stores in-frame clones only, minus some. This sample has approximately 110,000 clones, each found more than once. CDR1 is NNHDY and CDR2 is SYVADS in the germline V gene. This CDR3 is built from 15 residues. Trimming cost V 0 bases and J 4 bases; bases outside gene matches: 3. The source is a C3H/HeJ mouse with alopecia areata. MHC haplotype of the mouse line: H2-k. V and J are TRBV13-3 and TRBJ1-4; the match to TRBD1 covers 7 bases. Sample: lesional skin. The sequenced CDR3 bases are TGTGCCAGCAGTGATGCAACAGGGGTCAACGAA. Protein sequence: CASSDATGVNE. The full CDR3 protein is CASSDATGVNERLFF.